This TCR beta chain was obtained from a study of PD-1 blockade in classical Hodgkin lymphoma. Overall study context: The nivolumab dose that patients received was 3 mg/kg, given intravenously every 2 weeks. The study, taken as a whole, reports: Baseline diversity in complete responders resembled that of newly diagnosed patients.

This table comes from immunoSEQ multiplex PCR, and its TCRdb copy is limited to in-frame clones, with some not included. Altogether about 27,000 clones are present, around 80% being singletons, with the ten largest covering around 2.3%. After autologous stem cell transplantation all patients relapsed, and prior brentuximab vedotin exposure differed between cohorts. Out of thawed PBMCs, magnetic negative selection purified CD4+ T cells. Of note for this clone: Its antigen is unidentified.

V was cut by 3 bases and J by 0 bases, with 18 bases left in between. CDR1 and CDR2 (germline): ENHRY, SYGVKD. CDR3 size: 19 residues. The clonotype comes from a human donor with classical Hodgkin lymphoma. Sequencing used CD4+ T cells from blood, obtained at baseline. The chain has TRBV10-3 and TRBJ2-6, with D tentatively TRBD1 (6 bases). The CDR3 sequence: CAISEIGDIYYSGANVLTF. The CDR3 DNA sequence: TGTGCCATCAGTGAAATTGGGGACATCTACTACTCTGGGGCCAACGTCCTGACTTTC.